Given below is one TCR beta chain in context. Antigen: not known. Donors included only healthy HIV-negative adults lacking recent acute infections or vaccinations. Here immunoSEQ multiplex PCR was the method, and the copy in TCRdb shows in-frame clones only, minus some. The data contain some 680,000 clones, approximately 73% of them singletons. The data originate from a study of shared clonotypes between healthy human individuals. Overall study context: Sampling drew on donors who were a couple of women and a few men aged 18 to 49. General study results and limits: When naive CD4 clonotypes were compared across a few donors, roughly 4.9% were shared. Only a few donors were included, so the genetic and exposure-history diversity represented was limited.

Germline CDR1 SGHAT, CDR2 FQNNGV. The ends were cut back, 5 bases at V and 6 bases at J, with 16 bases in the middle. This CDR3 comprises 15 residues. This clonotype originated in a woman aged 25 to 39 in good health. This chain connects TRBV11-2 to TRBJ2-2; weak D call: TRBD2 (5 bases). The sequencing input was memory CD4+ T cells sorted from blood. Subset in this sample: CD45RA-negative fraction. Here the CDR3 DNA reads TGTGCCAGCAGCCAAGGAGGAAGTTTCGCCGGGGAGCTGTTTTTT. Its translation is CASSQGGSFAGELFF.